These T cell receptor beta chains were read from a single sample in a study of blood T cell repertoires in COVID-19. The assay was immunoSEQ multiplex PCR, and TCRdb's table has in-frame clones only and misses some. Of some 75,000 clones in the sample, approximately 86% were seen once. Source material: peripheral blood. Receptors were obtained from a man at least 80 years old with COVID-19, enrolled during active disease. The CDR3 runs from the conserved cysteine through the conserved F or W. The D gene is left open where the match is weak. Clone size is not always given. Where it is, it says once, few, many or a class for expanded clones.

abundance	v_gene	j_gene	d_gene	len	CDR3nt	CDR3aa
NA	TRBV29-1	TRBJ1-4	NA	13	TGCAGCGCCGAGGGTGGAACTAATGAAAAACTGTTTTTT	CSAEGGTNEKLFF
NA	TRBV5-5	TRBJ2-7	NA	14	TGTGCCAGCAGCTTGGAATTAGACAGGCACGAGCAGTACTTC	CASSLELDRHEQYF
NA	TRBV24-1	TRBJ2-7	TRBD2	19	TGTGCCACCAGTGATCCGCCGGGACTAGCGGGGGGGCCGATCGACGAGCAGTACTTC	CATSDPPGLAGGPIDEQYF
NA	TRBV29-1	TRBJ1-4	TRBD1	14	TGCAGCGCCATTACGGACAGGGCTGTGGAAAAACTGTTTTTT	CSAITDRAVEKLFF
NA	TRBV7-9	TRBJ1-6	NA	13	TGTGCCAGCAGGGGGGACATTAATTCACCCCTCCACTTT	CASRGDINSPLHF
once	TRBV3-1/TRBV3-2	TRBJ2-5	TRBD2	15	TGTGCCAGCAGCCAATTATCGGGAGGGGGGAAGACCCAGTACTTC	CASSQLSGGGKTQYF
NA	TRBV5-1	TRBJ2-7	TRBD1	15	TGCGCCAGCAGCTTGGGGACAGGGTATTCCTACGAGCAGTACTTC	CASSLGTGYSYEQYF
NA	TRBV2	TRBJ2-5	NA	12	TGTGCCAGCAGCGGGCAGGGGGAGACCCAGTACTTC	CASSGQGETQYF
NA	TRBV24-1	TRBJ2-1	TRBD1	15	TGTGCCACCAGTGCCGGGACAGGGGGCTTGAATGAGCAGTTCTTC	CATSAGTGGLNEQFF
few	TRBV7-2	TRBJ1-1	NA	15	TGTGCCAGCAGCTTAGCATCAGGGTTGAACACTGAAGCTTTCTTT	CASSLASGLNTEAFF
NA	TRBV7-3	TRBJ1-5	NA	13	TGTGCCAGCAGCTTGCGGGGGCGTGAGCCCCAGCATTTT	CASSLRGREPQHF
NA	TRBV9	TRBJ2-6	NA	16	TGTGCCAGCACCGTAGGCGGGACCTCTGGGGCCAACGTCCTGACTTTC	CASTVGGTSGANVLTF
NA	TRBV6-1	TRBJ1-1	TRBD1	18	TGTGCCAGCAGTGGCTCCCGGACAGGTTTACTGGGGGGAACTGAAGCTTTCTTT	CASSGSRTGLLGGTEAFF
once	TRBV4-2	TRBJ1-1	NA	16	TGTGCCAGTTCCGTACGTGCAGGAGGCCTTGATACTGAAGCTTTCTTT	CASSVRAGGLDTEAFF
NA	TRBV11-3	TRBJ1-6	TRBD1	15	TGTGCCAGCAGCAAAAGGGACAGGGAAAATTCACCCCTCCACTTT	CASSKRDRENSPLHF
once	TRBV2	TRBJ1-5	NA	14	TGTGCCAGCACCCCCGTCGGGGGGAATCAGCCCCAGCATTTT	CASTPVGGNQPQHF
NA	TRBV11-2	TRBJ1-1	TRBD1	15	TGTGCCAGCAGCTTAGTGAGAGCAGGGGGCACTGAAGCTTTCTTT	CASSLVRAGGTEAFF
NA	TRBV28	TRBJ1-1	NA	16	TGTGCCAGCTTACCTCCTGAAGGAGGGGCGGACACTGAAGCTTTCTTT	CASLPPEGGADTEAFF
NA	TRBV7-8	TRBJ2-3	TRBD2	16	TGTGCCAGCAGCCCGCGGACTAGCGGGGGAGTAGATACGCAGTATTTT	CASSPRTSGGVDTQYF
NA	TRBV7-7	TRBJ1-1	NA	13	TGTGCCAGCAGCTTAGACAGGAACACTGAAGCTTTCTTT	CASSLDRNTEAFF
NA	TRBV13	TRBJ2-7	NA	14	TGTGCCAGCAGCTCGTCGAGGACAGCCTACGAGCAGTACTTC	CASSSSRTAYEQYF
NA	TRBV2	TRBJ2-1	TRBD2	16	TGTGCCAGCGCGAAGGGGAGCGGGGGGGCCTACAATGAGCAGTTCTTC	CASAKGSGGAYNEQFF
NA	TRBV6-2/TRBV6-3	TRBJ1-1	TRBD1	17	TGTGCCAGCAGTAAATTAACTACAGGGGGCCCATCGACTGAAGCTTTCTTT	CASSKLTTGGPSTEAFF
NA	TRBV21-1	TRBJ2-7	NA	16	TGTGCCAGCAGCAAAGGGAGGGACAGCAGCTCCTACGAGCAGTACTTC	CASSKGRDSSSYEQYF
NA	TRBV28	TRBJ1-6	TRBD1	12	TGTGCCAGCAGACAGGGGAATTCACCCCTCCACTTT	CASRQGNSPLHF
once	TRBV28	TRBJ2-7	NA	15	TGTGCCAGCAGCCCCGGGACTCCGAGCTCCTACGAGCAGTACTTC	CASSPGTPSSYEQYF
few	TRBV19	TRBJ1-2	NA	15	TGTGCCAGTAGCTCAATGTTGTCACACGGAGACGGCTACACCTTC	CASSSMLSHGDGYTF
NA	TRBV3-1/TRBV3-2	TRBJ2-1	NA	13	TGTGCCAGCAGTCCTGGCCCCTACAATGAGCAGTTCTTC	CASSPGPYNEQFF
NA	TRBV6-1	TRBJ1-1	TRBD1	14	TGTGCCAGCAGTGAGGGACAGGGGAACACTGAAGCTTTCTTT	CASSEGQGNTEAFF
NA	TRBV3-1/TRBV3-2	TRBJ1-5	NA	15	TGTGCCAGCAGCCAAGGGATAGGGGGGGGTCAGCCCCAGCATTTT	CASSQGIGGGQPQHF
NA	TRBV15	TRBJ1-2	TRBD1	15	TGTGCCACCAGCAGAGCCGGGACAGGCTACGGTGGCTACACCTTC	CATSRAGTGYGGYTF
once	TRBV6-5	TRBJ1-1	TRBD1	15	TGTGCCAGCAGCACCGACAGGGGGGTGAACACTGAAGCTTTCTTT	CASSTDRGVNTEAFF
NA	TRBV11-3	TRBJ2-7	NA	13	TGTGCCAGCAGCTCCCGGACAGACTACGAGCAGTACTTC	CASSSRTDYEQYF
NA	TRBV11-2	TRBJ1-2	NA	12	TGTGCCAGCAGCTTAGGAGGACTGGGCTACACCTTC	CASSLGGLGYTF
NA	TRBV28	TRBJ1-2	TRBD1	12	TGTGCCAGCACGGACAGGGAGGGTGGCTACACCTTC	CASTDREGGYTF
once	TRBV18	TRBJ1-2	NA	14	TGTGCCAGCTCACCAGGAGCAGAAAACTATGGCTACACCTTC	CASSPGAENYGYTF
NA	TRBV2	TRBJ2-3	NA	14	TGTGCCAGTAGTGGGTCGGTAAGCACAGATACGCAGTATTTT	CASSGSVSTDTQYF
NA	TRBV9	TRBJ2-3	TRBD2	16	TGTGCCAGCAGCGCCCTAAGACTAGCGGGGGTAGCTACGCAGTATTTT	CASSALRLAGVATQYF
few	TRBV18	TRBJ2-7	TRBD1	14	TGTGCCAGCTCACCGGACAGGGGGCCCTACGAGCAGTACTTC	CASSPDRGPYEQYF
NA	TRBV28	TRBJ1-1	NA	12	TGTGCCAGCAGTTCTAGCCTTACTGAAGCTTTCTTT	CASSSSLTEAFF
few	TRBV18	TRBJ1-1	TRBD1	14	TGTGCCAGCTCACCAACAGGGGAAAACACTGAAGCTTTCTTT	CASSPTGENTEAFF
NA	TRBV6-5	TRBJ1-1	TRBD1	14	TGTGCCAGCAGGGACAGGGGGCGCCGAACTGAAGCTTTCTTT	CASRDRGRRTEAFF
NA	TRBV3-1/TRBV3-2	TRBJ2-7	NA	11	TGTGCCAGCAGCCAGGGGCACGAGCAGTACTTC	CASSQGHEQYF
few	TRBV5-4	TRBJ1-1	NA	16	TGTGCCAGCAGCCCGGGGAGCCCGGGAATAGGAACTGAAGCTTTCTTT	CASSPGSPGIGTEAFF
once	TRBV19	TRBJ1-2	NA	14	TGTGCCAGTAGTATTCAGGGAGGTCCCTATGGCTACACCTTC	CASSIQGGPYGYTF
NA	TRBV18	TRBJ2-2	NA	16	TGTGCCAGCTCACTACTCTCCGGGACTGACACCGGGGAGCTGTTTTTT	CASSLLSGTDTGELFF
NA	TRBV7-9	TRBJ2-2	NA	16	TGTGCCAGCAGCTTATACCTGGGACAGAACACCGGGGAGCTGTTTTTT	CASSLYLGQNTGELFF
NA	TRBV5-4	TRBJ1-4	TRBD1	14	TGTGCCAGCAGCCACGGACAGGAGAATGAAAAACTGTTTTTT	CASSHGQENEKLFF
NA	TRBV6-5	TRBJ1-5	NA	14	TGTGCCAGCAGCCGATTAGGGGGACGGCAGCCCCAGCATTTT	CASSRLGGRQPQHF
NA	TRBV7-8	TRBJ2-5	TRBD2	15	TGTGCCAGCAGCTTAGGGGGGGGACGGGCGGAGACCCAGTACTTC	CASSLGGGRAETQYF
NA	TRBV5-1	TRBJ2-3	TRBD1	16	TGCGCCAGCAGCTTAGGGACAGGGGTGAATACAGATACGCAGTATTTT	CASSLGTGVNTDTQYF
NA	TRBV2	TRBJ1-6	TRBD1	15	TGTGCCAGCAGGGGACAGGGGGTTATCGGTTCACCCCTCCACTTT	CASRGQGVIGSPLHF
few	TRBV20-1	TRBJ1-1	NA	11	TGCAGTGCTAGTCAATACACTGAAGCTTTCTTT	CSASQYTEAFF
NA	TRBV5-1	TRBJ2-5	NA	13	TGCGCCAGCGCGAAAGGGGCGACGGAGACCCAGTACTTC	CASAKGATETQYF
NA	TRBV6-2/TRBV6-3	TRBJ1-1	TRBD1	15	TGTGCCAGCAGTGACCCGGGACAGGGGAACACTGAAGCTTTCTTT	CASSDPGQGNTEAFF
once	TRBV28	TRBJ2-7	TRBD1	13	TGTGCCACCACGCCGGGACAGGGATACGAGCAGTACTTC	CATTPGQGYEQYF
once	TRBV5-1	TRBJ2-1	NA	12	TGCGCCAGCAGCGTGACCCGACACGAGCAGTTCTTC	CASSVTRHEQFF